The entry that follows covers one T cell receptor beta chain sequence. The germline V gene has CDR1 SGHRS and CDR2 YFSETQ. The CDR3 loop spans 15 amino acids. Losses at the gene ends were 1 base for V and 4 bases for J; bases not matched to a gene: 4. Per the study methods: How many nucleated cells were present was estimated from reference gene primer amplification. The method was immunoSEQ multiplex PCR; TCRdb's version includes in-frame clones alone and lacks a portion of them. The V and J calls and clone size come from that table; D and trimming were worked out from the DNA. The repertoire includes around 430,000 clones, 70% to 90% of them detected once, and roughly 12% sits in the top ten. The record originates from a study of blood T cell repertoires in COVID-19. Overall study: Donors in the United States, Italy and Spain gave samples during acute or convalescent COVID-19. T cells, B-cell-depleted T cells, or PBMCs supplied cDNA or gDNA.

The chain employs TRBV5-1 and TRBJ1-2; 10 bases align to TRBD1. The sample consisted of peripheral blood. This receptor was taken from a woman aged 45-60 years with COVID-19, enrolled during active disease. The CDR3 DNA is TGCGCCAGCAGCTTGCGACAGGGGGCAAGCTATGGCTACACCTTC. It is translated as CASSLRQGASYGYTF.